This passage covers 17 T cell receptor beta chains from one sample sequenced in a study of blood T cell repertoires in COVID-19. Sequencing was performed with immunoSEQ multiplex PCR; in TCRdb, only in-frame clones are kept and a portion is missing. The sample carries over 250,000 clones, more than 70% recorded once. Source material: peripheral blood. The source of these receptors is a woman in her fifties or sixties with acute or convalescent COVID-19.

The CDR3 DNA reads as TGTGCCAGCAGAACTGGGACAGTCCGTTCACCCCTCCACTTT. This sequence encodes CASRTGTVRSPLHF. This chain uses TRBV7-2 with TRBJ1-6; 7 bases agree with TRBD1. The length of the CDR3 is 14 residues. The germline CDR1 and CDR2 sequences are SGHTA and FQGNSA. The V segment lost 6 bases and the J segment 9 bases; nucleotides outside the gene matches: 8. Complete variable domain (other parts from reference TRBV7-2 and TRBJ1-6): GAGVSQSPSNKVTEKGKDVELRCDPISGHTALYWYRQSLGQGLEFLIYFQGNSAPDKSGLPSDRFSAERTGGSVSTLTIQRTQQEDSAVYLCASRTGTVRSPLHFGNGTRLTVT.

The CDR3 region has the DNA TGTGCCAGCAGTGAAGAGGGGGATACGCAGTATTTT. Translated: CASSEEGDTQYF. V usage is TRBV2 and J usage is TRBJ2-3, with a tentative D call TRBD1 (5 bases). The ends were cut back, 1 base at V and 6 bases at J, with 5 bases in the middle. The CDR3 spans 12 residues. Germline V gene sequence: CDR1 SNHLY, CDR2 FYNNEI.

V usage is TRBV7-9 and J usage is TRBJ2-6, with TRBD1 identical over 7 bases. The germline V gene has CDR1 SEHNR and CDR2 FQNEAQ (reference sequence). This CDR3 spans 17 amino acids. With V trimmed by 3 bases and J by 2 bases, 7 bases remained unmatched. Here the CDR3 reads CASSFPQGDPGANVLTF. CDR3 coding DNA: TGTGCCAGCAGCTTTCCGCAGGGGGATCCTGGGGCCAACGTCCTGACTTTC.

The V and J genes are TRBV5-8 and TRBJ1-3, with a weak D call TRBD1 (6 bases). CDR1 and CDR2 from the germline V gene are SGHTS and YDEGEE. Trimming stripped 2 bases from V and 1 base from J, with 16 bases between. This CDR3 is 17 amino acids long. The CDR3 DNA sequence: TGTGCCAGCAGCTTTGGGGGCAGGGGAGTATCTGGAAACACCATATATTTT. As protein: CASSFGGRGVSGNTIYF.

J is TRBJ1-1 and V is TRBV5-1, with 8 bases fitting TRBD1. The V gene's germline CDR1 is SGHRS and CDR2 YFSETQ. The CDR3 runs to 12 residues. After removal of 4 bases from V and 10 bases from J, the junction contained 6 bases not matched to a gene. The CDR3 protein is CASSTEQGVAFF. DNA of the CDR3: TGCGCCAGCAGCACGGAACAGGGGGTAGCTTTCTTT.

The CDR3 region is CASTSRQGGNYGYTF. The CDR3 DNA reads as TGTGCCAGCACCTCCAGACAGGGGGGGAACTATGGCTACACCTTC. This chain links TRBV28 with TRBJ1-2; 9 nucleotides agree with TRBD1. The junction had 8 bases not matched to a gene; V was cut back by 7 bases and J by 2 bases. The CDR3 contains 15 residues. Germline CDR1 MDHEN, CDR2 SYDVKM.

The V call is TRBV4-2, the J call TRBJ2-1; no reliable D call. The germline V gene has CDR1 LGHNA and CDR2 YNFKEQ. The CDR3 runs to 14 residues. The germline V and J ends were trimmed by 0 bases and 4 bases, with 7 bases remaining between them. CDR3 DNA: TGTGCCAGCAGCCAAGATTGGCAGTACAATGAGCAGTTCTTC. Amino acid sequence: CASSQDWQYNEQFF.

The gene calls are TRBV27 and TRBJ2-3; maybe TRBD2 (6 bases). Looked up from germline, CDR1 is MNHEY and CDR2 is SMNVEV (reference sequence). This CDR3 region has 15 residues. V was shortened by 6 bases and J by 0 bases, with 13 bases between the two germline ends. This chain's CDR3 is CASRGIADSTDTQYF. The CDR3 nucleotides are TGTGCCAGCAGAGGAATAGCGGACAGCACAGATACGCAGTATTTT.

The chain is built from TRBV7-9 and TRBJ1-4; D may be TRBD1 (6 bases). The V gene lost 5 bases and the J gene lost 7 bases, with 14 bases spanning the gap. This CDR3 contains 14 residues. CDR1 SEHNR and CDR2 FQNEAQ come from the germline V gene (reference sequence). CDR3 sequence (DNA): TGTGCCAGCAGCCCTTACCAGGGGAGTGAAAAACTGTTTTTT. It codes for CASSPYQGSEKLFF.

The chain recombines TRBV9 with TRBJ1-4, with a tentative D call TRBD1 (6 bases). With 4 bases removed from V and 7 bases from J, the gap between germline ends came to 17 bases. The length of the CDR3 is 15 residues. Per the germline V gene, CDR1 is SGDLS and CDR2 is YYNGEE. The CDR3 protein is CASSPTGLEGEKLFF. The CDR3 DNA is TGTGCCAGCAGCCCGACAGGCTTAGAGGGTGAAAAACTGTTTTTT.

V gene TRBV24-1 combines with J gene TRBJ1-1, with D possibly being TRBD1 (6 bases). CDR1 and CDR2 (germline): KGHDR, SFDVKD. Trimming left V 9 bases short and J 0 bases short, with 13 bases between. The CDR3 loop spans 14 amino acids. In DNA form, the CDR3 reads TGTGCCACCTCCAGGGGTTCCATGAACACTGAAGCTTTCTTT. Translated, it gives CATSRGSMNTEAFF.

The rearrangement joins TRBV6-5 to TRBJ1-5; no firm D call. Trimming left V 0 bases short and J 7 bases short, with 10 bases between. The CDR3 contains 14 residues. Germline assignment: CDR1 MNHEY and CDR2 SVGAGI. The CDR3 region has the DNA TGTGCCAGCAGTTACTCAATACTCGGGCAGCCCCAGCATTTT. It yields the protein CASSYSILGQPQHF.

The J gene is TRBJ1-5, the V gene TRBV28, with 9 bases aligning to TRBD1. The CDR3 sequence is 16 residues long. The junction had 9 bases not matched to a gene; V was cut back by 7 bases and J by 2 bases. The germline gives CDR1 MDHEN, CDR2 SYDVKM. CDR3 amino acids: CASNPTGGRGNQPQHF. The CDR3, as DNA: TGTGCCAGCAATCCTACAGGGGGCCGGGGCAATCAGCCCCAGCATTTT. The full variable domain, its missing parts supplied by reference TRBV28 and TRBJ1-5, is DVKVTQSSRYLVKRTGEKVFLECVQDMDHENMFWYRQDPGLGLRLIYFSYDVKMKEKGDIPEGYSVSREKKERFSLILESASTNQTSMYLCASNPTGGRGNQPQHFGDGTRLSIL.

CDR3 region: CASSTRQGRNEQFF. DNA for the CDR3: TGTGCCAGTAGTACAAGACAGGGAAGGAATGAGCAGTTCTTC. The chain uses TRBV19 and TRBJ2-1; TRBD1 agrees at 7 bases. The CDR3 has 14 residues. The ends lost 4 bases at V and 7 bases at J; junction bases unmatched: 7. In germline, CDR1 is LNHDA, CDR2 SQIVND (reference sequence). Combining the CDR3 with reference TRBV19 and TRBJ2-1 gives the whole variable domain DGGITQSPKYLFRKEGQNVTLSCEQNLNHDAMYWYRQDPGQGLRLIYYSQIVNDFQKGDIAEGYSVSREKKESFPLTVTSAQKNPTAFYLCASSTRQGRNEQFFGPGTRLTVL.

This clone turned up a few times. V is TRBV7-9 and J is TRBJ2-1, with 9 bases lining up with TRBD1. J was trimmed by 9 bases and V by 5 bases; bases with no gene match: 17. The germline V gene has CDR1 SEHNR and CDR2 FQNEAQ (reference sequence). This CDR3 spans 17 amino acids. In DNA form, the CDR3 reads TGTGCCAGCAGCCAACCCCTCTCCGGGACAGGGTCTACTGAGCAGTTCTTC. Translation: CASSQPLSGTGSTEQFF.

The rearrangement joins TRBV28 to TRBJ1-2; 8 bases agree with TRBD1. From germline, CDR1 is MDHEN and CDR2 SYDVKM. CDR3 length equals 15 residues. V dropped 5 bases and J dropped 8; count of bases not matched to a gene: 13. The CDR3 spells CASSPLGTGTRGYTF. In DNA form, the CDR3 reads TGTGCCAGCAGTCCCCTAGGGACAGGAACTCGGGGCTACACCTTC.

The V and J genes are TRBV7-9 and TRBJ2-1, with 9 bases identical to TRBD1. J gave up 0 bases and V 0 bases, and 3 bases lay outside the gene matches. Per germline, CDR1 SEHNR and CDR2 FQNEAQ (reference sequence). The CDR3 extends over 17 amino acids. CDR3 nucleotides: TGTGCCAGCAGCTTAGCGGTGACAGGGGGCTCCTACAATGAGCAGTTCTTC. This encodes CASSLAVTGGSYNEQFF.